This T cell receptor (beta chain) was captured in a study of T cell responses to AZD1222 COVID-19 vaccine. Second-dose groups at about 4 or about 12 weeks were pooled. The V and J ends lost 5 bases and 0 bases respectively, with 14 bases between them. Germline CDR1 MNHNY, CDR2 SVGAGI (reference sequence). CDR3 length: 15 residues. Sequencing used immunoSEQ multiplex PCR; TCRdb keeps in-frame clones, though not all of them. The sample lists about 130,000 clones; approximately 91% were seen once. Here the sequenced sample was peripheral blood, taken 28 days after the second AZD1222 dose. The rearrangement joins TRBV6-6 to TRBJ2-7; tentative D call: TRBD1 (6 bases). The TCR was taken from an adult who received the AZD1222 COVID-19 vaccine. The CDR3 protein is CASSATGSSSYEQYF. The CDR3 region has the DNA TGTGCCAGCAGTGCCACAGGGTCTTCCTCCTACGAGCAGTACTTC.